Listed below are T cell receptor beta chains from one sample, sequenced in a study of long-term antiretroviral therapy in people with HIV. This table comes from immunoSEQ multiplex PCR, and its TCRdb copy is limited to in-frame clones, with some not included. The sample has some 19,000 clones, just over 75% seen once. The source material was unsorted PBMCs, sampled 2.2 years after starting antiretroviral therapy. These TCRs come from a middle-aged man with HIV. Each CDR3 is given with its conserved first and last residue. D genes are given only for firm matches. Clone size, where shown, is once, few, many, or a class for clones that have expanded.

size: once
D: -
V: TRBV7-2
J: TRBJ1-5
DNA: TGTGCCAGCAGCTTAATGGACGGTAGCAATCAGCCCCAGCATTTT
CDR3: CASSLMDGSNQPQHF

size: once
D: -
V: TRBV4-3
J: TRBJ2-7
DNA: TGCGCCAGCAGCCTAGATGGGGGTGTCGAGCAGTACTTC
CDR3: CASSLDGGVEQYF

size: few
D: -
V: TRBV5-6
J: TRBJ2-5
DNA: TGTGCCAGCAGCTTTCCCGGTGGATGGCAAGAGACCCAGTACTTC
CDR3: CASSFPGGWQETQYF

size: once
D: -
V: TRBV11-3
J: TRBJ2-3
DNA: TGTGCCAGCAGCCCCGGGGGAGGGGGGGAAACGCAGTATTTT
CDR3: CASSPGGGGETQYF

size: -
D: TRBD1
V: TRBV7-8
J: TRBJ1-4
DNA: TGTGCCAGCGGGGACAGGGGGTGGGAAAAACTGTTTTTT
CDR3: CASGDRGWEKLFF

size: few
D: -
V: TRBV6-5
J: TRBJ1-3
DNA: TGTGCCAGCAGTTTTTCCAGGGGCTCTGGAAACACCATATATTTT
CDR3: CASSFSRGSGNTIYF

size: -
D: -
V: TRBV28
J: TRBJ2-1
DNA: TGTGCCAGCAGGGTCCTGGACAGAAACAATGAGCAGTTCTTC
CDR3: CASRVLDRNNEQFF

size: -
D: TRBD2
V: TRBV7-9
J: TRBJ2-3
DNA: TGTGCCAGCAGTATAGCGGGGGGGACAGCAGATACGCAGTATTTT
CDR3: CASSIAGGTADTQYF

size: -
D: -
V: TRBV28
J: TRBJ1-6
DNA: TGTGCCAGCACCTTTCGGGCAGTCAATTCACCCCTCCACTTT
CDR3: CASTFRAVNSPLHF

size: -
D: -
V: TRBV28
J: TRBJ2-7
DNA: TGTGCCAGCAGTTTATGGCGGCCCAGGTTCTACGAGCAGTACTTC
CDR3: CASSLWRPRFYEQYF

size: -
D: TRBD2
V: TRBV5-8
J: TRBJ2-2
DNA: TGTGCCAGCAGCTTGGCTGGGACTAGCGGCGGGGAGCTGTTTTTT
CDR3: CASSLAGTSGGELFF

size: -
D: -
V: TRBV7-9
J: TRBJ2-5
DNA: TGTGCCAGCAGCCAAAGAGCCGGACAGCAAGAGACCCAGTACTTC
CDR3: CASSQRAGQQETQYF

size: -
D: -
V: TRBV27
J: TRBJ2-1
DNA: TGTGCCAGCAGTTTATTCCCTTGGGGTGAGCAGTTCTTC
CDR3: CASSLFPWGEQFF

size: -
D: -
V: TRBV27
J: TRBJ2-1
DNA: TGTGCCAGCAAGGGACTGGACGCCAATGAGCAGTTCTTC
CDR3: CASKGLDANEQFF